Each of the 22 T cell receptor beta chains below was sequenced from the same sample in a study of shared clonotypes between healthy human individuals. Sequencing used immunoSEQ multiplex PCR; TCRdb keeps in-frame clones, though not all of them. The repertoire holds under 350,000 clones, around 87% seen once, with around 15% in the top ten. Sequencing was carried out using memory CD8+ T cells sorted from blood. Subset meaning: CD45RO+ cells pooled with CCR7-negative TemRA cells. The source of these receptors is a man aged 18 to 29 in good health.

For the CDR3, the DNA is TGTGCCAGCAGTGACCCCGCCAGGGTCACTGAAGCTTTCTTT. It encodes CASSDPARVTEAFF. V is TRBV2 and J is TRBJ1-1; the D gene is possibly TRBD1 (5 bases). This CDR3 region has 14 residues. Trimming removed 3 bases at V and 4 bases at J, with 12 bases between. CDR1 SNHLY and CDR2 FYNNEI come from the germline V gene.

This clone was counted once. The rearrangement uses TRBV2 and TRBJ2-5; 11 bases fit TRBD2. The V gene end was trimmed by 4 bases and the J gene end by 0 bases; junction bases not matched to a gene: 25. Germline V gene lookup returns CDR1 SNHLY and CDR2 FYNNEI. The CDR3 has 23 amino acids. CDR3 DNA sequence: TGTGCCAGCAGTGTTAGGACTAGCGGGTTTTTTCGCGGGTTTCGGTACTACCAAGAGACCCAGTACTTC. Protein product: CASSVRTSGFFRGFRYYQETQYF.

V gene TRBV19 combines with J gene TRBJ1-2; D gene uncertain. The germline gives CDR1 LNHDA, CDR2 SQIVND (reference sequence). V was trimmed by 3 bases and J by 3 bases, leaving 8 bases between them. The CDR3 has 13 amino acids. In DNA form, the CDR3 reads TGTGCCAGTAGTATTAATATCGACTATGGCTACACCTTC. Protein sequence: CASSINIDYGYTF.

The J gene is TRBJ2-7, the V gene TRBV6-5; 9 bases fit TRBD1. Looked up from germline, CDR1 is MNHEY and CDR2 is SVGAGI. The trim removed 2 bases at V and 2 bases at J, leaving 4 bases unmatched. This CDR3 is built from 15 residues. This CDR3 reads CASSYRTGVPYEQYF. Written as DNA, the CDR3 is TGTGCCAGCAGTTACAGGACAGGGGTCCCCTACGAGCAGTACTTC.

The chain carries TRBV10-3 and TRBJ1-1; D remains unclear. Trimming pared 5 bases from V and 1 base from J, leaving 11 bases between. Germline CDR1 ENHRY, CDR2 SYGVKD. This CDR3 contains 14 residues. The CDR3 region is CAISRLRRNTEAFF. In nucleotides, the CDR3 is TGTGCCATCAGTAGACTAAGGCGGAACACTGAAGCTTTCTTT.

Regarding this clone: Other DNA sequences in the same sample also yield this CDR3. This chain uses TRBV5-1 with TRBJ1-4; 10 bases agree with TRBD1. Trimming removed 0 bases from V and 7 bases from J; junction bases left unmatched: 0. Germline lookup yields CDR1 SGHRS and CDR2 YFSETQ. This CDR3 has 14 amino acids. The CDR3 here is CASSLGQGAEKLFF. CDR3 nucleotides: TGCGCCAGCAGCTTGGGACAGGGGGCTGAAAAACTGTTTTTT.

The CDR3 here is CSIPTSESSYNEQFF. The DNA for the CDR3 is TGCAGCATCCCGACTAGCGAGAGCTCCTACAATGAGCAGTTCTTC. The chain employs TRBV29-1 and TRBJ2-1, with 8 bases aligning to TRBD2. The CDR3 sequence is 15 residues long. CDR1 is SQVTM, CDR2 ANQGSEA, per germline. After removal of 8 bases from V and 0 bases from J, the junction contained 9 bases not matched to a gene.

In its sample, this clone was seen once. The CDR3 is CASSFSGGPDSPLHF. DNA for the CDR3: TGTGCCAGCAGTTTTTCGGGGGGTCCTGATTCACCCCTCCACTTT. V is TRBV27 and J is TRBJ1-6, with a possible D match to TRBD1 (5 bases). Between the trimmed V and J ends, which lost 3 bases and 8 bases, there was a span of 14 bases. CDR3 length equals 15 residues. Germline CDR1 is MNHEY and CDR2 is SMNVEV (reference sequence).

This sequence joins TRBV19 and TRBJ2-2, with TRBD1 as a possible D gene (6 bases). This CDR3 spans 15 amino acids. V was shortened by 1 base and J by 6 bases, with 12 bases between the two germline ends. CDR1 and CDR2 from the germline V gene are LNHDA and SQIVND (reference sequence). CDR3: CASSIVRGVAGELFF. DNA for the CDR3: TGTGCCAGTAGTATAGTCAGGGGAGTCGCCGGGGAGCTGTTTTTT.

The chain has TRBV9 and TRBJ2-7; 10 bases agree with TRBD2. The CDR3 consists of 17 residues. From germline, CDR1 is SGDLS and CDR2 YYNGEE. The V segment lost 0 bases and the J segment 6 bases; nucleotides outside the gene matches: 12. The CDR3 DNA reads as TGTGCCAGCAGCGTAGAGGCTAGCGGGGGCCCCCTCTCCGAGCAGTACTTC. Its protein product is CASSVEASGGPLSEQYF. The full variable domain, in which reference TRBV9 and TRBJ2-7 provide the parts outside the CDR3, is DSGVTQTPKHLITATGQRVTLRCSPRSGDLSVYWYQQSLDQGLQFLIQYYNGEERAKGNILERFSAQQFPDLHSELNLSSLELGDSALYFCASSVEASGGPLSEQYFGPGTRLTVT.

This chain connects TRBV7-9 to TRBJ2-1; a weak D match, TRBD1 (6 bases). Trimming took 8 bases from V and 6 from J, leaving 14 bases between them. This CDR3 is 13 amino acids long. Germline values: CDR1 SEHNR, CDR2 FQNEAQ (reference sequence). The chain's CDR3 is CASEAGDPNEQFF. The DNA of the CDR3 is TGTGCCAGCGAGGCAGGGGACCCCAATGAGCAGTTCTTC.

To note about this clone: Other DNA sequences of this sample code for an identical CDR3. CDR3 residues: CASSISYEQYF. In DNA, the CDR3 is TGTGCCAGCTCTATCAGCTACGAGCAGTACTTC. V gene TRBV6-1 combines with J gene TRBJ2-7; D gene ambiguous. Per germline, CDR1 MNHNS and CDR2 SASEGT. The CDR3 sequence is 11 residues long. V gave up 8 bases and J gave up 3 bases, with 8 bases separating them.

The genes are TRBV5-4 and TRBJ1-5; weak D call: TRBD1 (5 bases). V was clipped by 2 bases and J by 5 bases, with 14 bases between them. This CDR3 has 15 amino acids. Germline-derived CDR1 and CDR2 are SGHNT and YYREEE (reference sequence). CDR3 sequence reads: CASSFGTGQDQPQHF. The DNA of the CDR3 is TGTGCCAGCAGCTTCGGGACCGGCCAAGATCAGCCCCAGCATTTT.

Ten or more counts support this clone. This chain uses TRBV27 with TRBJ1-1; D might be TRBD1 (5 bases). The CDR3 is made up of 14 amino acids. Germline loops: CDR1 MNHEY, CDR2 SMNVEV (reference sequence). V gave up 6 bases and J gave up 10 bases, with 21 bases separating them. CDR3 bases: TGTGCCAGCAGCGAACAACCCTCAGGGATAGGAGCTTTCTTT. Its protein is CASSEQPSGIGAFF.

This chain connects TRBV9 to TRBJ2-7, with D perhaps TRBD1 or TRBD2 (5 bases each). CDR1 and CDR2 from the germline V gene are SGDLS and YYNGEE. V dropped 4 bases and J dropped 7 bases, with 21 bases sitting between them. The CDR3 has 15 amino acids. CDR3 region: CASSPWGTSDWEQYF. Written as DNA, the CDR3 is TGTGCCAGCAGCCCATGGGGGACCTCCGATTGGGAGCAGTACTTC. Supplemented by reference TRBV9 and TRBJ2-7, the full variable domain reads DSGVTQTPKHLITATGQRVTLRCSPRSGDLSVYWYQQSLDQGLQFLIQYYNGEERAKGNILERFSAQQFPDLHSELNLSSLELGDSALYFCASSPWGTSDWEQYFGPGTRLTVT.

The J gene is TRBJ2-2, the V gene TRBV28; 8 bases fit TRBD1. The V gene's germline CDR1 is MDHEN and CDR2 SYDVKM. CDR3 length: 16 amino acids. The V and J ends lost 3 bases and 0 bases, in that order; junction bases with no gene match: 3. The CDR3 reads CASSFLDRANTGELFF. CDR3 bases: TGTGCCAGCAGTTTCCTGGACAGGGCGAACACCGGGGAGCTGTTTTTT.

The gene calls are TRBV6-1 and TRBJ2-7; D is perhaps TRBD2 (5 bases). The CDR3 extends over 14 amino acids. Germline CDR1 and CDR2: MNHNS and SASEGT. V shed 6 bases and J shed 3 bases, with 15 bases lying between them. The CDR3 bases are TGTGCCAGCAGCGACTACCTGGACGGCTACGAGCAGTACTTC. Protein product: CASSDYLDGYEQYF.

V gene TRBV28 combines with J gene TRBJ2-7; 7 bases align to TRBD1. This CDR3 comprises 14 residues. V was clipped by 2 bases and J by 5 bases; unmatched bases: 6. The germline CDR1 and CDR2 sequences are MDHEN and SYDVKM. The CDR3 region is CASSLDRVEDEQYF. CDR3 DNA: TGTGCCAGCAGTTTAGACAGGGTAGAGGACGAGCAGTACTTC.

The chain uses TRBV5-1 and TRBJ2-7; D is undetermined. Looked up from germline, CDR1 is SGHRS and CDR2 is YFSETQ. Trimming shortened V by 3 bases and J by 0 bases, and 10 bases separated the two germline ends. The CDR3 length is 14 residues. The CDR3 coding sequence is TGCGCCAGCAGCTCCGACGCAGTCTCCTACGAGCAGTACTTC. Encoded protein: CASSSDAVSYEQYF.

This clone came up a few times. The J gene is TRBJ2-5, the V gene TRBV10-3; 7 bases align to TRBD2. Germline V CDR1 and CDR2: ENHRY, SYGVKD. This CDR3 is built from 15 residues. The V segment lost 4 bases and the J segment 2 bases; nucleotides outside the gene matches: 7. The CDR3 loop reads CAISAVAGEQETQYF. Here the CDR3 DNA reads TGTGCCATCAGTGCCGTGGCGGGGGAGCAAGAGACCCAGTACTTC.

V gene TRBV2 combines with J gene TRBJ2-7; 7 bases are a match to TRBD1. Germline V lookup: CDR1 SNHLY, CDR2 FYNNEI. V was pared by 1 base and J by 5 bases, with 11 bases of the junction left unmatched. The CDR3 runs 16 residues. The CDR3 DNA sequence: TGTGCCAGCAGTGAAGGGGTTCACAGGGGACGAAACGAGCAGTACTTC. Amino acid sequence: CASSEGVHRGRNEQYF.

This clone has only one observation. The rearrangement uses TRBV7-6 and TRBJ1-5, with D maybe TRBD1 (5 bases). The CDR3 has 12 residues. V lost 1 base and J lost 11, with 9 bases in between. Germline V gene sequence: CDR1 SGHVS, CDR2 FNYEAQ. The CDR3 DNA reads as TGTGCCAGCAGCTTAGGGGGGGGAGCCCAGCATTTT. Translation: CASSLGGGAQHF.